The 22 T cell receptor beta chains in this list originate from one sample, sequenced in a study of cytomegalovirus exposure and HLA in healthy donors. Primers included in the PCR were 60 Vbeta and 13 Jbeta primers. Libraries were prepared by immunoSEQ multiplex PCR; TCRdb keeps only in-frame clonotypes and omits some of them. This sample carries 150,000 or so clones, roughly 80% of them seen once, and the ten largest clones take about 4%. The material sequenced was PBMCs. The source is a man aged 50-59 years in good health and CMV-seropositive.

CDR3 DNA sequence: TGTGCCAGCTCACCCGGGACAGGGGGCTACGGCAATCAGCCCCAGCATTTT. Its protein product is CASSPGTGGYGNQPQHF. The chain uses TRBV18 and TRBJ1-5; 12 positions agree with TRBD1. The CDR3 consists of 17 residues. V shed 3 bases and J 2 bases; nucleotides not matched to a gene: 5. Per germline, CDR1 KGHSH and CDR2 LQKENI.

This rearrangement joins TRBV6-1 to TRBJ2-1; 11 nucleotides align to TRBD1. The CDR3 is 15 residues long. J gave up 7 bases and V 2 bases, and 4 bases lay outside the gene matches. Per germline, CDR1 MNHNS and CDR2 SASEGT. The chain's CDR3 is CASSELDRGLNEQFF. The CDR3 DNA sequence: TGTGCCAGCAGTGAATTGGACAGGGGGCTGAATGAGCAGTTCTTC.

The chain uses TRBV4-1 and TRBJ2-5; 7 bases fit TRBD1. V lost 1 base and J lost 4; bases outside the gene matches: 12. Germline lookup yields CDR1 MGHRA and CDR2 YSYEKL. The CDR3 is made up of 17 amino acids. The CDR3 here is CASSQASQGRGRETQYF. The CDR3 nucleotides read TGCGCCAGCAGCCAAGCTTCCCAGGGAAGGGGGCGAGAGACCCAGTACTTC.

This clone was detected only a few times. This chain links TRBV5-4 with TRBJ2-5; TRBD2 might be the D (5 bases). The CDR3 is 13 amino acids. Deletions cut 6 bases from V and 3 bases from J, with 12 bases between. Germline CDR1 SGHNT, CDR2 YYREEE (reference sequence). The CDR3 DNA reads TGTGCCAGCAATTCTGTGAGGGAAGAGACCCAGTACTTC. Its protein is CASNSVREETQYF.

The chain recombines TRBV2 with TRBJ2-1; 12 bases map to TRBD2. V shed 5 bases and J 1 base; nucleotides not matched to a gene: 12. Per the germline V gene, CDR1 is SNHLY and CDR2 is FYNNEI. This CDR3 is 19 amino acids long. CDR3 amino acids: CASSHQMTSGSWSYNEQFF. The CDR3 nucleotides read TGTGCCAGCAGTCACCAAATGACTAGCGGGAGTTGGTCCTACAATGAGCAGTTCTTC.

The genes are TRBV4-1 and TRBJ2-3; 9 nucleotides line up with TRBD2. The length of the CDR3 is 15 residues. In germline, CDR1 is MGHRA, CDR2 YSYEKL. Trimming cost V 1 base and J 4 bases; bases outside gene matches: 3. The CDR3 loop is CASSQGGGASDTQYF. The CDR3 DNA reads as TGCGCCAGCAGCCAAGGCGGGGGGGCATCAGATACGCAGTATTTT.

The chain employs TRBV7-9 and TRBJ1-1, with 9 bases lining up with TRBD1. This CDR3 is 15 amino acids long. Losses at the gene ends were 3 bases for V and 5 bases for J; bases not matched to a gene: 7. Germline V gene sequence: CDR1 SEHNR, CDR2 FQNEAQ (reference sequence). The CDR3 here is CASSLTGGSWTEAFF. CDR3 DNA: TGTGCCAGCAGCTTGACAGGGGGTTCTTGGACTGAAGCTTTCTTT.

CDR3 nucleotide sequence: TGTGCCAGCAGCACCGGGACAGGGGGCGTTGGCACTGAAGCTTTCTTT. As protein: CASSTGTGGVGTEAFF. The chain has TRBV9 and TRBJ1-1; 12 bases match TRBD1. The CDR3 loop spans 16 amino acids. Trimming at V came to 4 bases and at J to 4 bases, leaving 8 bases not matched to a gene. Germline V gives CDR1 SGDLS, CDR2 YYNGEE.

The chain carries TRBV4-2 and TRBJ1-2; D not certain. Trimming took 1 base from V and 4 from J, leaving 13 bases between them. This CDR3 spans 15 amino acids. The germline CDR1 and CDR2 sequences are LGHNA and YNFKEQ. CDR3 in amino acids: CASSQGGALLYGYTF. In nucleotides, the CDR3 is TGTGCCAGCAGCCAAGGGGGAGCCCTCCTCTATGGCTACACCTTC.

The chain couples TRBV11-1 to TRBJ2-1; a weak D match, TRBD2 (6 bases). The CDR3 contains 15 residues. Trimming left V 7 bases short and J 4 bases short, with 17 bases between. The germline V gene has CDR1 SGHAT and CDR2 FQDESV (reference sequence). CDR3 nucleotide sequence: TGTGCCAGCAAACGGCGGGACTCATCTTACAATGAGCAGTTCTTC. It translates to CASKRRDSSYNEQFF.

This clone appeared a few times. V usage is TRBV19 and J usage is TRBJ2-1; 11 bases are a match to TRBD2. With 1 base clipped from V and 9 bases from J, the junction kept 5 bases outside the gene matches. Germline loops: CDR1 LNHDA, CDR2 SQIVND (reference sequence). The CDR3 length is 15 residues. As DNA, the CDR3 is TGTGCCAGTAGTATAGGTAGCGGGGGGGCCTTTGAGCAGTTCTTC. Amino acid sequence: CASSIGSGGAFEQFF.

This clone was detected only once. The CDR3 spells CASSIDLEEPEAFF. The CDR3 DNA sequence: TGTGCCAGTAGTATAGATCTAGAGGAACCTGAAGCTTTCTTT. The chain joins TRBV19 to TRBJ1-1; D unresolved. This CDR3 contains 14 residues. Germline assignment: CDR1 LNHDA and CDR2 SQIVND (reference sequence). Deletions cut 0 bases from V and 6 bases from J, with 11 bases between.

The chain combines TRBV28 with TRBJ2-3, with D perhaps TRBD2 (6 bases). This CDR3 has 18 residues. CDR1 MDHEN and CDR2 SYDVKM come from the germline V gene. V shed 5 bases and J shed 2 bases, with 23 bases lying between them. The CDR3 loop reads CASSTQALLGGITDTQYF. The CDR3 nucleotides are TGTGCCAGCAGTACCCAGGCCCTCCTCGGCGGGATCACAGATACGCAGTATTTT. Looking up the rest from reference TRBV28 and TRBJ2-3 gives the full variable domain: DVKVTQSSRYLVKRTGEKVFLECVQDMDHENMFWYRQDPGLGLRLIYFSYDVKMKEKGDIPEGYSVSREKKERFSLILESASTNQTSMYLCASSTQALLGGITDTQYFGPGTRLTVL.

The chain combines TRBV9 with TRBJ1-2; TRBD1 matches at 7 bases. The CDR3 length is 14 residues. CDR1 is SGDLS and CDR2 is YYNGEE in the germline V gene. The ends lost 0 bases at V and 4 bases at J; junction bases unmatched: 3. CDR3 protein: CASSVGTGSYGYTF. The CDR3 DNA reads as TGTGCCAGCAGCGTAGGGACAGGTTCCTATGGCTACACCTTC.

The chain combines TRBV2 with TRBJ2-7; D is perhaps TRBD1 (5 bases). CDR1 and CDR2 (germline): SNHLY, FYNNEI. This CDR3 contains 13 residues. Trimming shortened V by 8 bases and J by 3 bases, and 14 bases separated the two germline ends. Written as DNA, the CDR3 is TGTGCCAGCTGTAGAACAGGATTCTACGAGCAGTACTTC. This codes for CASCRTGFYEQYF. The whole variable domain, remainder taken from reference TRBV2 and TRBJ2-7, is EPEVTQTPSHQVTQMGQEVILRCVPISNHLYFYWYRQILGQKVEFLVSFYNNEISEKSEIFDDQFSVERPDGSNFTLKIRSTKLEDSAMYFCASCRTGFYEQYFGPGTRLTVT.

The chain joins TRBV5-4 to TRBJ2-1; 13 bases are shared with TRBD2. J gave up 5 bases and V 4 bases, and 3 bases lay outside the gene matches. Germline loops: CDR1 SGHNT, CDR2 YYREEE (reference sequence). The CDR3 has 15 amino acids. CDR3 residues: CASSPGTSGNNEQFF. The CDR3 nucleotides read TGTGCCAGCAGCCCCGGGACTAGCGGGAACAATGAGCAGTTCTTC.

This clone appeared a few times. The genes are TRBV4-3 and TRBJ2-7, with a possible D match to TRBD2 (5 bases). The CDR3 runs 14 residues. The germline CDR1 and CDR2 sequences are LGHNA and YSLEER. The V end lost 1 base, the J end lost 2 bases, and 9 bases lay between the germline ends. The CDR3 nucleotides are TGCGCCAGCAGCCAAGGGACTGCCACCTACGAGCAGTACTTC. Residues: CASSQGTATYEQYF.

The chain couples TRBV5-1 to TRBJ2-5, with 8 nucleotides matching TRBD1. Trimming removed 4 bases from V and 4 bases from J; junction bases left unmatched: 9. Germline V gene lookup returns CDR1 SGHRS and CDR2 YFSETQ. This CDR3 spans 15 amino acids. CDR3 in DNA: TGCGCCAGCAGCACGCTGACAGGGGCAGGAGAGACCCAGTACTTC. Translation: CASSTLTGAGETQYF.

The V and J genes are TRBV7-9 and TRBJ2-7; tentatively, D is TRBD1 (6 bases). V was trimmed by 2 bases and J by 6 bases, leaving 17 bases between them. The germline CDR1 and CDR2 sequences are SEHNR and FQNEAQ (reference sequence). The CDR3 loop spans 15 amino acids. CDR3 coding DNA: TGTGCCAGCAGCTTAACCAGAGACAGGACGGGCGAGCAGTACTTC. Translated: CASSLTRDRTGEQYF.

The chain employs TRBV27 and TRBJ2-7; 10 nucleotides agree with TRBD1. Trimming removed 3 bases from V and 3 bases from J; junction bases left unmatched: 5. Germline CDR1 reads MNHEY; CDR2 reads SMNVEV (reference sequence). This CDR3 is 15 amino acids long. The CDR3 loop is CASSFQTGGLYEQYF. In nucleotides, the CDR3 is TGTGCCAGCAGTTTCCAGACAGGGGGCCTCTACGAGCAGTACTTC.

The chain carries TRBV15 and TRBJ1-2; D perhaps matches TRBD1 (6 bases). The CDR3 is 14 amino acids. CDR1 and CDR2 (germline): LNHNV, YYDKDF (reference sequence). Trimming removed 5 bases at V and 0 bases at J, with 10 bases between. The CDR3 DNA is TGTGCCACCAGCGGGGGCCATGCTAACTATGGCTACACCTTC. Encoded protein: CATSGGHANYGYTF.

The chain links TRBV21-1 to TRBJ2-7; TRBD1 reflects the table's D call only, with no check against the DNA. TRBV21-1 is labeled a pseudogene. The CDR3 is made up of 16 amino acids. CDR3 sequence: CASSKAQQGITYEQYF. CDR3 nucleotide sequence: TGTGCCAGCAGCAAAGCACAACAGGGGATTACCTACGAGCAGTACTTC.